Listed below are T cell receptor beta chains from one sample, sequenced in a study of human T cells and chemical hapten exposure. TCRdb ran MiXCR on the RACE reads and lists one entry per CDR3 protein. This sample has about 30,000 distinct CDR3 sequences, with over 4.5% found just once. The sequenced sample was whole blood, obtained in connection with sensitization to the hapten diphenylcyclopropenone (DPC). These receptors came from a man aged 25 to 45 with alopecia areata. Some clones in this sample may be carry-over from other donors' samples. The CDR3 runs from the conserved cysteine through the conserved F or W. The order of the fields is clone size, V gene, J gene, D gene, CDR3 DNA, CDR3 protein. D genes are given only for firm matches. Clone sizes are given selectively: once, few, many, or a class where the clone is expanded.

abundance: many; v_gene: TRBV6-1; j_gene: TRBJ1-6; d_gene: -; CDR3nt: TGTGCCAGCAGTGAGCCGGGAGATTCACCCCTCCACTTT; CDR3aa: CASSEPGDSPLHF
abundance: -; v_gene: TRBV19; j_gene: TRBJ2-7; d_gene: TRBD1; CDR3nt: TGTGCCAGTAGTATGGGGGACAGGGGCGGCGAGCAGTACTTC; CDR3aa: CASSMGDRGGEQYF
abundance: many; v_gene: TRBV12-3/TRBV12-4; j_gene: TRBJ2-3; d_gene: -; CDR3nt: TGTGCCAGCAGTTTCCCCGGGACAAAGGACACGCAGTATTTT; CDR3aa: CASSFPGTKDTQYF
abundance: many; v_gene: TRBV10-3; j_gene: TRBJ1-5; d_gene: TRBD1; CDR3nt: TGTGCCACCTCGGACAGGGCTACACTTTTAAATCAGCCCCAGCATTTT; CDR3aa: CATSDRATLLNQPQHF
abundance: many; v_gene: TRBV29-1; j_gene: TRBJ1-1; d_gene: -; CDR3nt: TGCAGCGTTGAAATGGGACCGATGAACACTGAAGCTTTCTTT; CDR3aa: CSVEMGPMNTEAFF
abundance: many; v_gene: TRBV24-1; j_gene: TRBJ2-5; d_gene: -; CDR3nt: TGTGCCACCAGTGATTCAGAAGCCCAGTACTTC; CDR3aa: CATSDSEAQYF
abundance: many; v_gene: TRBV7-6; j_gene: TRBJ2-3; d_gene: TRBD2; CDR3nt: TGTGCCAGCAGCCCGGCGACTAGCGGGAGGTCTCTCTCTAGCACAGATACGCAGTATTTT; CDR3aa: CASSPATSGRSLSSTDTQYF
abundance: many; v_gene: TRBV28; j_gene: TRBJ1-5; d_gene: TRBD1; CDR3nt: TGTGCCAGCAGTGCCCGGGACAGCTCCCTGACGCAGCCCCAGCATTTT; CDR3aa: CASSARDSSLTQPQHF
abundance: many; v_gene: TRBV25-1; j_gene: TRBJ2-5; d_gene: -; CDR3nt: TGTGCCAGCAGTGAATACACGGAGGGTTGGGACGGTCGAACGTACTTC; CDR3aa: CASSEYTEGWDGRTYF
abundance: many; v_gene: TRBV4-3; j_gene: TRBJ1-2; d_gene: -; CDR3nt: TGCGCCAGCAGCCAAGAGAGGGGAGTGCAGGATCTCTTCTATGGCTACACCTTC; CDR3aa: CASSQERGVQDLFYGYTF
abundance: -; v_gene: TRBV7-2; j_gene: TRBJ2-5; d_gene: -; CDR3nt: TGTGCCAGCAGCTTACAAGAGACCCAGTACTTC; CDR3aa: CASSLQETQYF
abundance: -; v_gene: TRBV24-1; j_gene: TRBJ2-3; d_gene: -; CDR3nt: TGTGCCACCAGTTACCACGGCCCAGGGGCCCGTCAGTATTTT; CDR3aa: CATSYHGPGARQYF
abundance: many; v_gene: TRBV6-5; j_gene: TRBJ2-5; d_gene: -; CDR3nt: TGTGCCAGTAATGGGGGGGGGGCCTCCGAGACCCAGTACTTC; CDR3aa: CASNGGGASETQYF
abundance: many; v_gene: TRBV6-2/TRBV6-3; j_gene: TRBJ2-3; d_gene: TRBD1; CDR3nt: TGTGCCAGCAGTTACCGGCGGGACAGGGGGCTGTCGGATACGCAGTATTTT; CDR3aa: CASSYRRDRGLSDTQYF
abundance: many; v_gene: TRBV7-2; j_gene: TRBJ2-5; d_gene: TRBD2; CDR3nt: TGTGCCAGCAGCTTGTCTAGCGGAGGCCAAGAGACCCAGTACTTC; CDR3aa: CASSLSSGGQETQYF
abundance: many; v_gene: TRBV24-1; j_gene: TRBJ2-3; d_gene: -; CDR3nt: TGTGCCACCAGTGACGCTAGGTCCGTAGATACGCAGTATTTT; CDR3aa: CATSDARSVDTQYF
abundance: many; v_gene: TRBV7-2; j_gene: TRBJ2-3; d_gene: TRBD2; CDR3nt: TGTGCCAGCAGCCCGACCCCAGCGGGGGGCTCTCGCCCAGATACGCAGTATTTT; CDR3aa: CASSPTPAGGSRPDTQYF
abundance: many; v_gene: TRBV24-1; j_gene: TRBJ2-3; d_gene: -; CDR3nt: TGTGCCACCAGTGCCGGACTGCCCGGGACGCAGTATTTT; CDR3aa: CATSAGLPGTQYF
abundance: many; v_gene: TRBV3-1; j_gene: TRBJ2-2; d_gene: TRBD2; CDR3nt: TGTGCCAGCAGCCAAAGCGGGGAAGGGGCCGGGGAGCTGTTTTTT; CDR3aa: CASSQSGEGAGELFF
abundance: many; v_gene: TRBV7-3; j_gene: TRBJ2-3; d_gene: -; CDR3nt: TGTGCCAGCAGCTCAAAAATTACAGATACGCAGTATTTT; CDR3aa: CASSSKITDTQYF
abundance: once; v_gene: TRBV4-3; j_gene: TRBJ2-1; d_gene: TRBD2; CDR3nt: TGCGCCAGCAGCCGAATGCGGGAGCCGTACAATGAGCAGTTCTTC; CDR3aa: CASSRMREPYNEQFF
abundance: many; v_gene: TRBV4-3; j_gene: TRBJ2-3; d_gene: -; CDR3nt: TGCGCCAGCAGCCTCACAGATACGCAGTATTTT; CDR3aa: CASSLTDTQYF
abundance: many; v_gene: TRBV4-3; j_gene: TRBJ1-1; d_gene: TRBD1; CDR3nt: TGCGCCAGCAGCCAAGGGGCAGGGGGAACTGAAGCTTTCTTT; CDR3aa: CASSQGAGGTEAFF
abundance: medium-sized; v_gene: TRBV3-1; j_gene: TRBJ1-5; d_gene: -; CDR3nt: TGTGCCAGCAGCCAAGGTGGTGGCAATCAGCCCCAGCATTTT; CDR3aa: CASSQGGGNQPQHF
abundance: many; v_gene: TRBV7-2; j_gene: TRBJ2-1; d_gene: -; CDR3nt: TGTGCCAGCAGCTTAGGGACTGTTAATGAGCAGTTCTTC; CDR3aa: CASSLGTVNEQFF
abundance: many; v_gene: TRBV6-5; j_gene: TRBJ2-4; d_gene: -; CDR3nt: TGTGCCAGCAGTGCCGGGTTTCTAGCCAAAAACATTCAGTACTTC; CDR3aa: CASSAGFLAKNIQYF
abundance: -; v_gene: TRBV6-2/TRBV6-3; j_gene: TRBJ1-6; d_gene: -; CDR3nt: TGTGCCAGCAGTTACTCGGATGGCGATTCACCCCTCCACTTT; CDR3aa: CASSYSDGDSPLHF
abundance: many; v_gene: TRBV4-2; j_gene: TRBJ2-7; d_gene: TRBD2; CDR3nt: TGTGCCAGCACCCAGGGACTAGCGGATCTCTCCTACGAGCAGTACTTC; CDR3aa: CASTQGLADLSYEQYF
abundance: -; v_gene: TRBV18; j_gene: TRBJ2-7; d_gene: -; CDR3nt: TGTGCCAGCTCACCACAGACAGGAAGGGACTACGAGCAGTACTTC; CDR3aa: CASSPQTGRDYEQYF
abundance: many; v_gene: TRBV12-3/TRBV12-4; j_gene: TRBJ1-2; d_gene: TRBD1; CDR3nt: TGTGCCAGCAGTTTCCACCGGGACAGGGCCGACTATGGCTACACCTTC; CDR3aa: CASSFHRDRADYGYTF
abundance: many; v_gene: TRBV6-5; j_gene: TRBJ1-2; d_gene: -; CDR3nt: TGTGCCAGCAGTTACCATCGGGACACCATCTATGGCTACACCTTC; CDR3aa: CASSYHRDTIYGYTF
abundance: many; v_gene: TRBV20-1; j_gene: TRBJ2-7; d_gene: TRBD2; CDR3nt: TGCAGTGCTAGAGGCCTAGCGGGAACCACCTACGAGCAGTACTTC; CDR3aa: CSARGLAGTTYEQYF
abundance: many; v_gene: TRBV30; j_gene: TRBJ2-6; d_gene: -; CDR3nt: TGTGCCTGGAGTGTAATGCAGGGGACCCCTGGGGCCAACGTCCTGACTTTC; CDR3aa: CAWSVMQGTPGANVLTF
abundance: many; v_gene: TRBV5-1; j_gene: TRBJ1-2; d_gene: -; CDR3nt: TGCGCCAGCAGCCCTGGGTATGGCTACACCTTC; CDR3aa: CASSPGYGYTF
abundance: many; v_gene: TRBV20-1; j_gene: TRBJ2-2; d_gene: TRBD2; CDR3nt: TGCAGTGCTTCCCACCGCGGGAGTGGGTCCGGGGAGCTGTTTTTT; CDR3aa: CSASHRGSGSGELFF
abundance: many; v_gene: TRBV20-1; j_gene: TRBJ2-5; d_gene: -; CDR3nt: TGCAGTGCTCGCCGGGCCCCGGGAGAGACCCAGTACTTC; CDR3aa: CSARRAPGETQYF
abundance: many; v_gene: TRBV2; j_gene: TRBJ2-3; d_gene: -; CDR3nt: TGTGCCAGCAGTGAATTCGGATTAAACACAGATACGCAGTATTTT; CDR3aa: CASSEFGLNTDTQYF
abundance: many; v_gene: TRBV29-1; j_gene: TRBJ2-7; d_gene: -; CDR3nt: TGCAGCGTTGGCACCGAGTTCTCCTACGAGCAGTACTTC; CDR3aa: CSVGTEFSYEQYF
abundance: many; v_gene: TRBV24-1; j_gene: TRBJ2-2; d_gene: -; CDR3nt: TGTGCCACCAGCCGGCCAGACACCACCGGGGAGCTGTTTTTT; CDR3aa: CATSRPDTTGELFF
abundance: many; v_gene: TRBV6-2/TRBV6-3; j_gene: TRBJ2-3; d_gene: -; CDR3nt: TGTGCCAGCAGTTACTCGGGGTACTCTAGCACAGATACGCAGTATTTT; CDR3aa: CASSYSGYSSTDTQYF
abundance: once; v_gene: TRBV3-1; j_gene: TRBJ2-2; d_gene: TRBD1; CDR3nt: TGTACCAGCAGACGGGACAGCAACACCGGGGAGCTGTTTTTC; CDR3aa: CTSRRDSNTGELFF
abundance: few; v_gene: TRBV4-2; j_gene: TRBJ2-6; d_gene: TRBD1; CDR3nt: TGTGCCAGCAGCCAAGATGGGGGGACAGGGGATTTTAGCTCTGGGGCCAACGTCCTGACTTTC; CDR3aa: CASSQDGGTGDFSSGANVLTF
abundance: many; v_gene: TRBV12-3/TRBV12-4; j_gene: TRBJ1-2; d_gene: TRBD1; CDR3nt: TGTGCCAGCAGTTTACAGGGGGGTAATGGCTACACCTTC; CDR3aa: CASSLQGGNGYTF
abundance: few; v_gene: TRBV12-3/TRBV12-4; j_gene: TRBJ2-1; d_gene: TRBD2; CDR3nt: TGTGCCAGCAGACCCGGGACTAGAGCAGCGGATGAGCAGTTCTTC; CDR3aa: CASRPGTRAADEQFF
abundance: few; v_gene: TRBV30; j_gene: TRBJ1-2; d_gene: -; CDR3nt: TGTGCCTGGGGCAGCCAGGGCTTCTATGGCTACACCTTC; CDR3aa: CAWGSQGFYGYTF
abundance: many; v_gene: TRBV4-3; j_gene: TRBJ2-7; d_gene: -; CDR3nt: TGCGCCAGCAGCCAAGAAAGCGGTTTCTACGAGCAGTACTTC; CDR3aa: CASSQESGFYEQYF
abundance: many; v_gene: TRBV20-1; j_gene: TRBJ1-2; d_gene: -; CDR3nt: TGCAGTGCTAGAGATGGGTCAGGTGCCGGTGATGGCTACACCTTC; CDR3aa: CSARDGSGAGDGYTF
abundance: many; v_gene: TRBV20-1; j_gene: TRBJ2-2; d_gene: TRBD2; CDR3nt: TGCAGTGCTAGCTCGGGGGGAATCGGGGAGCTGTTTTTT; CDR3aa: CSASSGGIGELFF